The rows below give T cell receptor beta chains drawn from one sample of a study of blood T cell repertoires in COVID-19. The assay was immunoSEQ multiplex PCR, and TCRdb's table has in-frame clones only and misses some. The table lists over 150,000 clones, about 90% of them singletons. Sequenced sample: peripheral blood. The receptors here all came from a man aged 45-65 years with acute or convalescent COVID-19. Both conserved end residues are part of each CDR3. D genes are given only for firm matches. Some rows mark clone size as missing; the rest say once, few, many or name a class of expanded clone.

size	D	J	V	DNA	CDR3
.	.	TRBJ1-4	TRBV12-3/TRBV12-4	TGTGCCAGCGGGGGAGGGAATGAAAAACTGTTTTTT	CASGGGNEKLFF
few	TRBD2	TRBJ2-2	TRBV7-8	TGTGCCAGCAGCTTATCGCCGGGGGGGAACACCGGGGAGCTGTTTTTT	CASSLSPGGNTGELFF
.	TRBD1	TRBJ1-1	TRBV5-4	TGTGCCAGCAGCTTGGTCCAGGGGGACACTGAAGCTTTCTTT	CASSLVQGDTEAFF
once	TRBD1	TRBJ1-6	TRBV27	TGTGCCAGCCGGGACAGCAATAATTCACCCCTCCACTTT	CASRDSNNSPLHF
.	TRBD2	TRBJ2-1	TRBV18	TGTGCCAGCTCCACCGGCCTAGCGGGAGCAAACGAGCAGTTCTTC	CASSTGLAGANEQFF
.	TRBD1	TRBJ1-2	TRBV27	TGTGCCAGCAGTTCGGGGACAGGGAGTTATGGCTACACCTTC	CASSSGTGSYGYTF
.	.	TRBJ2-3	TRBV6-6	TGTGCCAGCAGTCCTGGACAGTCCTCTAGCACAGATACGCAGTATTTT	CASSPGQSSSTDTQYF
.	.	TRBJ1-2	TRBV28	TGTGCCAGCAGTTTCCGGGGGGGCTATGGCTACACCTTC	CASSFRGGYGYTF
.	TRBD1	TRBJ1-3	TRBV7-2	TGTGCCAGCAGCTTAAAGGGGGCCAGTGGAAACACCATATATTTT	CASSLKGASGNTIYF
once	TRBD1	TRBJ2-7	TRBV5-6	TGTGCCAGCAGCACCTACAGGGGACCCCGATCCGGAACCTACGAGCAGTACTTC	CASSTYRGPRSGTYEQYF
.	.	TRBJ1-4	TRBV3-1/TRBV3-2	TGTGCCAGCAGCCAAGAGCAGGGTGGTACTAATGAAAAACTGTTTTTT	CASSQEQGGTNEKLFF
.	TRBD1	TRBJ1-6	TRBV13	TGTGCCAGCGGAATAAATGGGGACAGGCGCGATTCACCCCTCCACTTT	CASGINGDRRDSPLHF
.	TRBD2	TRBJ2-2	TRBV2	TGTGCCAGCGAGGCCAGCGGGGGGTGGACCGGGGAGCTGTTTTTT	CASEASGGWTGELFF
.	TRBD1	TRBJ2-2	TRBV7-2	TGTGCCAGCAGCTTACAACAGGGGAGCACCGGGGAGCTGTTTTTT	CASSLQQGSTGELFF